The following is a T cell receptor beta chain sequence with its context. The sample originates from a study of control samples from healthy donors and cancer patients. Clones were sequenced by immunoSEQ multiplex PCR, and TCRdb holds only the in-frame ones, with some missing. Counted here are some 130,000 clones, approximately 90% occurring once; the ten biggest clones make up 2% to 3%. This CDR3 region has 14 residues. Germline V lookup: CDR1 MNHNY, CDR2 SVGAGI (reference sequence). V was pared by 5 bases and J by 8 bases, with 6 bases of the junction left unmatched. Sequencing input: blood. The V gene is TRBV6-6, the J gene TRBJ1-4; 9 nucleotides match TRBD1. This TCR derives from a man aged 35-49 years in good health. The CDR3 region is CASSQQGAGEKLFF. The DNA for the CDR3 is TGTGCCAGCAGTCAACAGGGGGCGGGGGAAAAACTGTTTTTT.